What follows are 10 T cell receptor beta chains derived from one specimen sequenced in a study of blood T cell repertoires in COVID-19. Sequenced by immunoSEQ multiplex PCR; TCRdb stores in-frame clones only, minus some. Of roughly 300,000 clones in the sample, 80% to 90% were seen once. The material sequenced was peripheral blood. Source of these receptors: a woman aged 45 to 65 who had recovered from COVID-19.

CDR3 in DNA: TGTGCCAGCAGTTACCCCGGGGGGGCGAATGAGCAGTTCTTC. The encoded protein is CASSYPGGANEQFF. This chain connects TRBV6-2 or TRBV6-3 to TRBJ2-1; 8 bases agree with TRBD2. Germline CDR1 reads MNHEY; CDR2 reads SVGEGT. Trimming at V came to 2 bases and at J to 7 bases, leaving 4 bases not matched to a gene. CDR3 length equals 14 residues.

The gene calls are TRBV2 and TRBJ2-2; 12 bases align to TRBD1. This CDR3 contains 14 residues. Germline values: CDR1 SNHLY, CDR2 FYNNEI. V gave up 6 bases and J gave up 8 bases; unmatched junction bases: 4. In DNA, the CDR3 is TGTGCCAGCAGCGGGACAGGGGGCAGGGGGGAGCTGTTTTTT. It translates to CASSGTGGRGELFF.

The rearrangement links TRBV2 to TRBJ1-1; 9 bases map to TRBD1. The V gene's germline CDR1 is SNHLY and CDR2 FYNNEI. J lost 6 bases, V lost 3 bases, and 8 bases had no gene match. The length of the CDR3 is 15 residues. The CDR3 DNA follows: TGTGCCAGCAGTGATCCGGGACAGGGTAGCTCTGAAGCTTTCTTT. Amino acid sequence: CASSDPGQGSSEAFF.

The chain recombines TRBV6-6 with TRBJ2-7; TRBD1 aligns across 7 bases. This CDR3 region has 14 residues. Trimming removed 6 bases from V and 7 bases from J; junction bases left unmatched: 12. CDR1 and CDR2 from the germline V gene are MNHNY and SVGAGI (reference sequence). CDR3 amino acids: CASSPGQAYVEQYF. Here the CDR3 DNA reads TGTGCCAGCAGCCCCGGACAGGCCTACGTGGAGCAGTACTTC.

This chain connects TRBV6-4 to TRBJ1-5; D gene unclear. Trimming removed 6 bases at V and 4 bases at J, with 10 bases between. Germline CDR1 and CDR2: MRHNA and SNTAGT. This CDR3 region has 13 residues. This CDR3 is CASSEGGNQPQHF. CDR3 DNA sequence: TGTGCCAGCAGCGAGGGCGGTAATCAGCCCCAGCATTTT.

The chain carries TRBV19 and TRBJ1-1; unclear D gene. Trimming shortened V by 4 bases and J by 6 bases, and 12 bases separated the two germline ends. The CDR3 has 13 amino acids. Per germline, CDR1 LNHDA and CDR2 SQIVND (reference sequence). The CDR3 loop reads CASSRTISAEAFF. The CDR3 DNA sequence: TGTGCCAGTAGTAGGACTATCAGCGCTGAAGCTTTCTTT.

This clone has only a few counts. This same CDR3 is encoded by further DNA sequences in the sample. The CDR3 reads CASSYRGNTEAFF. In DNA form, the CDR3 reads TGTGCCAGCAGTTACAGGGGGAACACTGAAGCTTTCTTT. This rearrangement joins TRBV6-2 or TRBV6-3 to TRBJ1-1; possibly TRBD1 for D (5 bases). The CDR3 loop spans 13 amino acids. V lost 2 bases and J 1 base, leaving 5 bases between the germline ends. Looked up from germline, CDR1 is MNHEY and CDR2 is SVGEGT.

The chain has TRBV5-1 and TRBJ1-5, with D maybe TRBD1 (6 bases). V was trimmed by 4 bases and J by 5 bases, leaving 16 bases between them. The germline gives CDR1 SGHRS, CDR2 YFSETQ. The CDR3 is made up of 15 amino acids. The CDR3 nucleotides read TGCGCCAGCAGCCGTGGGGGGGGCGAGGATCAGCCCCAGCATTTT. This gives the protein CASSRGGGEDQPQHF.

The chain employs TRBV10-2 and TRBJ2-1; TRBD2 agrees at 7 bases. Losses at the gene ends were 8 bases for V and 5 bases for J; bases not matched to a gene: 15. Germline values: CDR1 WSHSY, CDR2 SAAADI. The CDR3 contains 16 residues. As DNA, the CDR3 is TGCGCCAGCTCTCCCCCCTCAGCGGGAAGAGACAATGAGCAGTTCTTC. Its protein is CASSPPSAGRDNEQFF.

The chain employs TRBV6-2 or TRBV6-3 and TRBJ2-6; D possibly corresponds to TRBD1 (6 bases). The V end was cut by 2 bases, the J end by 0 bases, with 14 bases between. The V gene's germline CDR1 is MNHEY and CDR2 SVGEGT. The CDR3 has 18 residues. The chain's CDR3 is CASSYETGRGSGANVLTF. The DNA for the CDR3 is TGTGCCAGCAGTTACGAGACAGGTCGGGGCTCTGGGGCCAACGTCCTGACTTTC.